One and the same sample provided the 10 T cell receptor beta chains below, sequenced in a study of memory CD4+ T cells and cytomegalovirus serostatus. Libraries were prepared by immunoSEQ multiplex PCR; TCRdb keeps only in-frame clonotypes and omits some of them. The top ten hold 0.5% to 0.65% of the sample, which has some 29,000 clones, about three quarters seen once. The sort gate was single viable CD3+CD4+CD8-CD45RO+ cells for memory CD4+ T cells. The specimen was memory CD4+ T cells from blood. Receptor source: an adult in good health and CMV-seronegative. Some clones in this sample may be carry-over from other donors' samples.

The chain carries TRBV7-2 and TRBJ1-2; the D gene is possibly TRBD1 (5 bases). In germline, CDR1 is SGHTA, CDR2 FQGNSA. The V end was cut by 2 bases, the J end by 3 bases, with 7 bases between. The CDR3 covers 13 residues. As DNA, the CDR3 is TGTGCCAGCAGCTTACAGGGTGACTATGGCTACACCTTC. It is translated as CASSLQGDYGYTF.

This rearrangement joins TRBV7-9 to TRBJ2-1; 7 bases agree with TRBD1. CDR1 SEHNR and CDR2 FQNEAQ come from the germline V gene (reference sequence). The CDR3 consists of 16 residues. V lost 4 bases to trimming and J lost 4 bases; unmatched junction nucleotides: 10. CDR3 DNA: TGTGCCAGCAGCTCGTATTCGGGACAGTCGTACAATGAGCAGTTCTTC. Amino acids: CASSSYSGQSYNEQFF.

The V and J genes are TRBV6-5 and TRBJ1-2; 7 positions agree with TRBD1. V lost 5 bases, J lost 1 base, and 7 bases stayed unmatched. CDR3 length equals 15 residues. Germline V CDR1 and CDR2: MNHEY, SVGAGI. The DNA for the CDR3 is TGTGCCAGCAGTAGGACAGGTTCTTTTAACTATGGCTACACCTTC. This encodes CASSRTGSFNYGYTF.

Here the CDR3 DNA reads TGTGCCAGCAGACCCAGACAGGGGGACGCCAAGGATGAGCAGTTCTTC. Protein product: CASRPRQGDAKDEQFF. The chain links TRBV5-4 to TRBJ2-1; 9 bases map to TRBD1. The germline V gene has CDR1 SGHNT and CDR2 YYREEE (reference sequence). The CDR3 is 16 amino acids. V lost 5 bases and J lost 8; bases outside the gene matches: 14.

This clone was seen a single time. CDR3 nucleotides: TGTGCCAGCAGCTTGGATCGATCGGTTGAATTGGAGCAGTACTTC. It translates to CASSLDRSVELEQYF. The rearrangement uses TRBV5-4 and TRBJ2-7, with D unclear. V was pared by 0 bases and J by 7 bases, with 17 bases between. Germline CDR1 SGHNT, CDR2 YYREEE (reference sequence). The CDR3 is 15 residues long.

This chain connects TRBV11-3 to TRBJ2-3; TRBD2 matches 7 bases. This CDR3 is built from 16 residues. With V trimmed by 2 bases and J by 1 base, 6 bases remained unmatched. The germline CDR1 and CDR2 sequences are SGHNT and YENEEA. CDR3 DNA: TGTGCCAGCAGCTTAAAACCCGGACTAGGCACAGATACGCAGTATTTT. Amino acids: CASSLKPGLGTDTQYF.

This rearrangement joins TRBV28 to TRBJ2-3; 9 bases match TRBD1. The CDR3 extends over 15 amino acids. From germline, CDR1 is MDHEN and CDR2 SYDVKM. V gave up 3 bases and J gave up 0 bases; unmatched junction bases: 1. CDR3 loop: CASSFGTGSTDTQYF. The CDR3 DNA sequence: TGTGCCAGCAGTTTTGGGACAGGGAGCACAGATACGCAGTATTTT.

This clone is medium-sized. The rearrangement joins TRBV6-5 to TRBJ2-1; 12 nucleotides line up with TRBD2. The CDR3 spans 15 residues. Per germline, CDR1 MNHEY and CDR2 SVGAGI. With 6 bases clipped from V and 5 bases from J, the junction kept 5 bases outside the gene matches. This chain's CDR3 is CASSRLAGEDNEQFF. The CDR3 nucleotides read TGTGCCAGCAGCCGACTAGCGGGGGAAGACAATGAGCAGTTCTTC.

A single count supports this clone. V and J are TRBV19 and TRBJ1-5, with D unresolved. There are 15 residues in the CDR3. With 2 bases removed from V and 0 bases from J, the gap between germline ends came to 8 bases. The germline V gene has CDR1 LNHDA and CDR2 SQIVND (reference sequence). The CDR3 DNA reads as TGTGCCAGTAGTATACTAGGGAATAGCAATCAGCCCCAGCATTTT. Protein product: CASSILGNSNQPQHF.

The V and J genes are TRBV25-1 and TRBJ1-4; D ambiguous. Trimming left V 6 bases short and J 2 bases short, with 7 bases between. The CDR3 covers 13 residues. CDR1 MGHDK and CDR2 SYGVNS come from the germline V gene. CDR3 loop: CASSRLTNEKLFF. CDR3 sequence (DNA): TGTGCCAGCAGCCGCCTCACTAATGAAAAACTGTTTTTT.